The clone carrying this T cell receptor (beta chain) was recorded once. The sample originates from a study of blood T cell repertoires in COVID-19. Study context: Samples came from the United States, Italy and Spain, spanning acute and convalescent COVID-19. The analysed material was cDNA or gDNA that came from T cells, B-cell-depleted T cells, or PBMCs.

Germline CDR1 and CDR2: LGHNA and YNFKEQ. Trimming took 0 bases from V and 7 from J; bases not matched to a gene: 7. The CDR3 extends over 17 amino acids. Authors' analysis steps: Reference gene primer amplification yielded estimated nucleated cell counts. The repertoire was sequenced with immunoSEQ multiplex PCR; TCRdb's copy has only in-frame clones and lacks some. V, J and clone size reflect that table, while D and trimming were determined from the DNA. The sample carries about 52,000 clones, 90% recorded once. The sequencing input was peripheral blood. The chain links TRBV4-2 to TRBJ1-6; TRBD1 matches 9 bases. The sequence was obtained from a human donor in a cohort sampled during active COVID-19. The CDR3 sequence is CASSQDPNRGQNSPLHF. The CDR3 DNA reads TGTGCCAGCAGCCAAGATCCCAACAGGGGGCAGAATTCACCCCTCCACTTT.